These T cell receptor beta chains were read from a single sample in a study of blood T cell repertoires in COVID-19. Here immunoSEQ multiplex PCR was the method, and the copy in TCRdb shows in-frame clones only, minus some. The sample lists about 240,000 clones, 82% seen once, with 4% to 5% in the top ten. Source material: peripheral blood. Receptors were obtained from a woman in her sixties or seventies with acute or convalescent COVID-19. Each CDR3 is given with its conserved first and last residue. The order of the fields is J gene, clone size, V gene, D gene, CDR3 length, CDR3 DNA, CDR3 protein. The D gene is left open where the match is weak. Not every row has a clone size; where given, it reads once, few, many or a size class.

>TRBJ2-1|.|TRBV7-2|.|15
TGTGCCAGCAGCTTAGGAGGGCTAGCCAACAATGAGCAGTTCTTC
CASSLGGLANNEQFF
>TRBJ1-1|.|TRBV2|.|14
TGTGCCAGCAGCCGCCGGGGTTCGATCACTGAAGCTTTCTTT
CASSRRGSITEAFF
>TRBJ2-7|.|TRBV10-2|TRBD1|15
TGCGCCAGCAGGGATTCCGGGACAGCCGCGTACGAGCAGTACTTC
CASRDSGTAAYEQYF
>TRBJ1-4|.|TRBV10-3|TRBD1|14
TGTGCCATCACCCCAGACAGGGGAGGTGAAAAACTGTTTTTT
CAITPDRGGEKLFF
>TRBJ1-1|.|TRBV28|.|12
TGTGCCAGCAGCTACAGGGTAGCTGAAGCTTTCTTT
CASSYRVAEAFF
>TRBJ1-5|.|TRBV19|.|16
TGTGCCAGTAGTACTGGGGGGGGAGTGAGCAATCAGCCCCAGCATTTT
CASSTGGGVSNQPQHF
>TRBJ1-2|.|TRBV7-2|.|16
TGTGCCAGCAGCCGCTATCACGGGACAAATACGCCTGGCTACACCTTC
CASSRYHGTNTPGYTF
>TRBJ2-7|.|TRBV2|TRBD2|15
TGTGCCAGCAGTCTTGGACTAGCGGGATCCTACGAGCAGTACTTC
CASSLGLAGSYEQYF
>TRBJ1-5|once|TRBV19|TRBD1|14
TGTGCCAGTAGTTTTGGGACAGACAATCAGCCCCAGCATTTT
CASSFGTDNQPQHF
>TRBJ1-1|.|TRBV11-2|.|14
TGTGCCAGCAGTCTTATAAGGGGGGGCACTGAAGCTTTCTTT
CASSLIRGGTEAFF
>TRBJ2-5|few|TRBV5-1|TRBD1|13
TGCGCCAGCAGCCTTAACAGGGGAGAGACCCAGTACTTC
CASSLNRGETQYF
>TRBJ2-7|.|TRBV7-2|TRBD2|12
TGTGCCAGCAGCTTAGTACTAGCGGAGCAGTACTTC
CASSLVLAEQYF
>TRBJ2-1|.|TRBV19|TRBD2|15
TGTGCCACCCTACTGACTAGCGGGACTTACAATGAGCAGTTCTTC
CATLLTSGTYNEQFF
>TRBJ2-1|few|TRBV10-2|TRBD2|12
TGCGCCAGCACGCGGGGGTACAATGAGCAGTTCTTC
CASTRGYNEQFF
>TRBJ2-2|.|TRBV4-3|TRBD1|17
TGCGCCAGCAGCCTCGAACTGGGCAGGGGGACGAACGGGGAGCTGTTTTTT
CASSLELGRGTNGELFF
>TRBJ1-1|.|TRBV10-3|.|13
TGTGCCATCAGTGAGGGGTCAGGCGTGGGAGCTTTCTTT
CAISEGSGVGAFF
>TRBJ1-1|.|TRBV7-2|.|15
TGTGCCAGCAGCGCGCGCCCGGCGGGTAGCGCTGAAGCTTTCTTT
CASSARPAGSAEAFF
>TRBJ2-5|.|TRBV7-9|TRBD2|13
TGTGCCAGCAGCTCTAGCGGTGTAGAGACCCAGTACTTC
CASSSSGVETQYF
>TRBJ1-2|.|TRBV4-1|TRBD1|15
TGCGCCAGCAGCCAAATTGACAGGGTGGGCTATGGCTACACCTTC
CASSQIDRVGYGYTF
>TRBJ2-2|few|TRBV2|TRBD2|16
TGTGCCAGCAGTCGGGGGGGTTTCGCGAACACCGGGGAGCTGTTTTTT
CASSRGGFANTGELFF
>TRBJ1-5|few|TRBV6-2/TRBV6-3|TRBD1|14
TGTGCCAGCAGTTACGGGACAGGGATGCAGCCCCAGCATTTT
CASSYGTGMQPQHF
>TRBJ2-2|.|TRBV7-2|TRBD2|14
TGTGCCAGCAGCCCTAGCGGGGGCGCCGGGGAGCTGTTTTTT
CASSPSGGAGELFF
>TRBJ1-5|.|TRBV15|.|14
TGTGCCACAAAACCGGGTCCACGGAATCAGCCCCAGCATTTT
CATKPGPRNQPQHF
>TRBJ2-2|.|TRBV7-8|.|19
TGTGCCAGCAGCTTACCTACGGCCGGGGGGCAGGCCAACACCGGGGAGCTGTTTTTT
CASSLPTAGGQANTGELFF
>TRBJ2-7|.|TRBV4-1|.|15
TGCGCCAGCAGCCAAGCGGGGGACGTAACCTACGAGCAGTACTTC
CASSQAGDVTYEQYF
>TRBJ1-3|.|TRBV2|.|15
TGTGCCAGCAGTGAACTTCGTGTCTCTGGAAACACCATATATTTT
CASSELRVSGNTIYF
>TRBJ2-5|.|TRBV11-2|.|16
TGTGCCAGCAGCTTAGGTGCGGCACCGTACCAAGAGACCCAGTACTTC
CASSLGAAPYQETQYF
>TRBJ2-7|.|TRBV28|TRBD1|15
TGTGCCAGCAGTTTAATTGGACAGGTTTCCTACGAGCAGTACTTC
CASSLIGQVSYEQYF
>TRBJ2-2|.|TRBV7-7|TRBD1|16
TGTGCTAGCAGCTCTGGGACAGGGGGTCTTACCGGGGAGCTGTTTTTT
CASSSGTGGLTGELFF
>TRBJ1-5|few|TRBV10-3|TRBD1|13
TGTGCCATCAGTACAGGGGAGGATCAGCCCCAGCATTTT
CAISTGEDQPQHF
>TRBJ1-1|.|TRBV27|TRBD1|15
TGTGCCAGCAGGCTGACAGGGACGGGGAACACTGAAGCTTTCTTT
CASRLTGTGNTEAFF
>TRBJ2-4|.|TRBV7-9|.|15
TGTGCCAGCAGCTTAGGGGGGGTAGCCAAAAACATTCAGTACTTC
CASSLGGVAKNIQYF
>TRBJ1-4|.|TRBV4-3|.|15
TGCGCCAGCAGCCCCCCGGGGGGGAGGAATGAAAAACTGTTTTTT
CASSPPGGRNEKLFF
>TRBJ1-2|few|TRBV29-1|TRBD1|14
TGCAGCGCCAAACAGGGGGCGTCTGGCTATGGCTACACCTTC
CSAKQGASGYGYTF
>TRBJ2-3|.|TRBV9|.|16
TGTGCCAGCAGCGTAGGTGCACTACACAGCACAGATACGCAGTATTTT
CASSVGALHSTDTQYF
>TRBJ2-2|.|TRBV7-9|TRBD1|15
TGTGCCAGCAGCTTAGGGGACAGAGAAACCGGGGAGCTGTTTTTT
CASSLGDRETGELFF
>TRBJ2-7|.|TRBV10-3|TRBD1|13
TGTGCCTCCCTGGACAGGGGTAATAACGAGCAGTACTTC
CASLDRGNNEQYF
>TRBJ1-2|.|TRBV19|.|18
TGTGCCAGTAGCCTAGGGGTTGCAGTTCGGGTCCCTAACTATGGCTACACCTTC
CASSLGVAVRVPNYGYTF
>TRBJ1-5|.|TRBV19|.|16
TGTGCCAGTAGTATAGCGGCAGGTTATAGCAATCAGCCCCAGCATTTT
CASSIAAGYSNQPQHF
>TRBJ1-1|.|TRBV3-1/TRBV3-2|TRBD1|15
TGTGCCAGCAGGGGACAGGGAAAAATGAACACTGAAGCTTTCTTT
CASRGQGKMNTEAFF
>TRBJ2-5|.|TRBV24-1|.|12
TGTGCCACCAGTGGCGAGCAAGAGACCCAGTACTTC
CATSGEQETQYF
>TRBJ1-5|.|TRBV28|TRBD1|15
TGTGCCAGCAGTTTAATTAAGGGGGCGGGTCAGCCCCAGCATTTT
CASSLIKGAGQPQHF
>TRBJ1-1|.|TRBV30|.|12
TGTGCCTGGGCCGGACAGAACACTGAAGCTTTCTTT
CAWAGQNTEAFF
>TRBJ1-2|.|TRBV3-1/TRBV3-2|TRBD1|16
TGTGCCAGCAGCCAAGCAGGGACAGGGAACAACTATGGCTACACCTTC
CASSQAGTGNNYGYTF
>TRBJ1-1|.|TRBV6-6|.|12
TGTGCCAGCAGTTACTCCCCCGTTGAAGCTTTCTTT
CASSYSPVEAFF
>TRBJ2-1|.|TRBV11-2|TRBD1|15
TGTGCCAGCAGCTTACCGGGACAGACCTACAATGAGCAGTTCTTC
CASSLPGQTYNEQFF
>TRBJ2-7|.|TRBV7-2|.|14
TGTGCCAGCAGCTCACAGGGTATCTCCTACGAGCAGTACTTC
CASSSQGISYEQYF
>TRBJ1-4|.|TRBV9|.|14
TGTGCCAGCAGCAGCAGGGTTCAGGATGAAAAACTGTTTTTT
CASSSRVQDEKLFF